This TCR beta chain was profiled in a study of control samples from healthy donors and cancer patients. TCRdb keeps only in-frame clones here, not all; method: immunoSEQ multiplex PCR. Of some 97,000 clones listed, about 88% are singletons. Deletions cut 2 bases from V and 10 bases from J, with 11 bases between. CDR1 and CDR2 (germline): MNHEY, SVGAGI. CDR3 length: 12 amino acids. Sequenced: blood. The V and J genes are TRBV6-5 and TRBJ1-1, with a possible D match to TRBD1 (6 bases). This sequence was found in a woman in her fifties or sixties in good health. Written as DNA, the CDR3 is TGTGCCAGCAGTTACGCCAGGGGAAGAGCTTTCTTT. Translation gives CASSYARGRAFF.